The 9 T cell receptor beta chains in this list originate from one sample, sequenced in a study of blood T cell repertoires in COVID-19. The data were produced by immunoSEQ multiplex PCR, yet TCRdb's version contains in-frame clones alone and is incomplete. The data contain about 330,000 clones, 80% to 90% of them singletons. Material: PBMCs or T cells enriched from blood (not recorded which). These receptors came from a man aged 25 to 45 who had recovered from COVID-19.

The chain has TRBV30 and TRBJ1-2; D unclear. V was clipped by 2 bases and J by 0 bases, with 7 bases between them. This CDR3 has 13 amino acids. CDR1 is GTSNPN, CDR2 SVGIG, per germline (reference sequence). The CDR3 DNA sequence: TGTGCCTGGAGTATCCCCTCTAACTATGGCTACACCTTC. Amino acid sequence: CAWSIPSNYGYTF.

The chain couples TRBV19 to TRBJ2-5; D is possibly TRBD1 (5 bases). V was trimmed by 4 bases and J by 5 bases, leaving 20 bases between them. Looked up from germline, CDR1 is LNHDA and CDR2 is SQIVND (reference sequence). This CDR3 is built from 16 residues. This chain's CDR3 is CASSKSHSGAVETQYF. Here the CDR3 DNA reads TGTGCCAGTAGTAAGTCGCATTCTGGGGCCGTTGAGACCCAGTACTTC.

J is TRBJ1-5 and V is TRBV21-1; TRBD1 reflects the table's D call only, with no check against the DNA. TRBV21-1 is reported as a pseudogene. The CDR3 loop spans 17 amino acids. CDR3 sequence reads: CASSKTGQDYSNQPQHF. CDR3 bases: TGTGCCAGCAGCAAAACGGGACAAGACTATAGCAATCAGCCCCAGCATTTT.

V and J are TRBV27 and TRBJ2-7; possible D gene TRBD2, 6 bases. Trimming pared 3 bases from V and 4 bases from J, leaving 16 bases between. This CDR3 contains 15 residues. Germline CDR1 is MNHEY and CDR2 is SMNVEV (reference sequence). The CDR3 loop is CASSFLGGWKYEQYF. For the CDR3, the DNA is TGTGCCAGCAGTTTTCTGGGGGGATGGAAGTACGAGCAGTACTTC.

V gene TRBV29-1 combines with J gene TRBJ2-5; D perhaps matches TRBD1 (5 bases). Germline CDR1 is SQVTM and CDR2 is ANQGSEA. The V and J ends lost 4 bases and 1 base respectively, with 7 bases between them. This CDR3 is built from 12 residues. This chain's CDR3 is CSVAGAQETQYF. The CDR3 coding sequence is TGCAGCGTTGCTGGGGCCCAAGAGACCCAGTACTTC.

V usage is TRBV19 and J usage is TRBJ2-1, with D perhaps matching TRBD2 (5 bases). V lost 5 bases, J lost 2 bases, and 16 bases lay in between. The CDR3 spans 16 residues. In germline, CDR1 is LNHDA, CDR2 SQIVND (reference sequence). CDR3 region: CASSEGPQNTYNEQFF. The CDR3 DNA follows: TGTGCCAGTAGTGAGGGTCCACAAAATACCTACAATGAGCAGTTCTTC. The complete variable domain, with remaining parts taken from reference TRBV19 and TRBJ2-1, reads DGGITQSPKYLFRKEGQNVTLSCEQNLNHDAMYWYRQDPGQGLRLIYYSQIVNDFQKGDIAEGYSVSREKKESFPLTVTSAQKNPTAFYLCASSEGPQNTYNEQFFGPGTRLTVL.

The V call is TRBV6-5, the J call TRBJ2-3; TRBD1 aligns across 7 bases. CDR1 MNHEY and CDR2 SVGAGI come from the germline V gene. The length of the CDR3 is 15 residues. With 6 bases clipped from V and 1 base from J, the junction kept 7 bases outside the gene matches. The CDR3 DNA is TGTGCCAGCAGGCCCGACAGGGCCCGCACAGATACGCAGTATTTT. It yields the protein CASRPDRARTDTQYF.

The chain combines TRBV2 with TRBJ2-5, with D maybe TRBD2 (6 bases). With 1 base removed from V and 5 bases from J, the gap between germline ends came to 14 bases. CDR3 size: 15 residues. The germline gives CDR1 SNHLY, CDR2 FYNNEI. CDR3 sequence: CASSEEGSREETQYF. The CDR3 bases are TGTGCCAGCAGTGAAGAGGGTAGCCGGGAGGAGACCCAGTACTTC.

Here the CDR3 DNA reads TGTGCCAGCAGCCAAGCCGGGACAGACACCTACGAGCAGTACTTC. It specifies CASSQAGTDTYEQYF. V is TRBV4-2 and J is TRBJ2-7; TRBD1 agrees at 7 bases. V shed 1 base, J shed 2 bases, and the junction held 5 bases outside the gene matches. The CDR3 consists of 15 residues. Germline V CDR1 and CDR2: LGHNA, YNFKEQ.